This T cell receptor beta chain was observed in a study of OX40 agonist ivuxolimab in advanced cancers. As for the study in general: Patients treated during dose escalation were battling hepatocellular carcinoma, melanoma, renal cell or head and neck cancer. Males comprised roughly four fifths of the group, whose mean age was approximately 60 years (range about 20 to 85).

Broader study findings: What antigens the expanded peripheral T cells recognized was never established.

The protocol was immunoSEQ multiplex PCR, while the TCRdb copy is restricted to in-frame clones and leaves out a portion. Of 40,000 or so clones in the sample, 70% to 85% were seen once. V was clipped by 0 bases and J by 0 bases; unmatched bases: 8. From germline, CDR1 is KGHSY and CDR2 FQNENV. This CDR3 is 18 amino acids long. As to this clone: Its antigen remains unknown.

The chain links TRBV16 to TRBJ2-7; 10 nucleotides agree with TRBD2. Sequences were derived from CD4+ or CD8+ T cells sorted from blood, sampled in a trial of the OX40 agonist ivuxolimab. The clonotype originates from an adult with an advanced solid tumor such as melanoma, head and neck, liver or kidney cancer. The CDR3 loop reads CASSQSTLLAGSSYEQYF. CDR3 coding DNA: TGTGCCAGCAGCCAATCGACCCTACTAGCGGGGAGCTCCTACGAGCAGTACTTC.